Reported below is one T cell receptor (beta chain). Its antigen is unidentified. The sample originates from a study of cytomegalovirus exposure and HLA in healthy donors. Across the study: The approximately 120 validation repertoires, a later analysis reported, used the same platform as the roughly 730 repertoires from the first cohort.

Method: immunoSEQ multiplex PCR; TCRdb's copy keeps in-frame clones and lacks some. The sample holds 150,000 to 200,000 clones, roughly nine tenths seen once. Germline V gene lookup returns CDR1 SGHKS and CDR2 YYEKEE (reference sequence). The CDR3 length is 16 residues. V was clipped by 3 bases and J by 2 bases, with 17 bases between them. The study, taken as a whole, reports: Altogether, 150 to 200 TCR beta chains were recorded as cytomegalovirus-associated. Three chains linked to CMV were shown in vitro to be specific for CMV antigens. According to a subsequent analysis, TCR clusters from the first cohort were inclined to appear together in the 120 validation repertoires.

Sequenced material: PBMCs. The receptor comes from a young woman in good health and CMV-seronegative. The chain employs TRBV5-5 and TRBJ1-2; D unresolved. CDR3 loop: CASSSDLGLDNYGYTF. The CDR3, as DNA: TGTGCCAGCAGCTCAGATCTGGGGTTGGACAACTATGGCTACACCTTC. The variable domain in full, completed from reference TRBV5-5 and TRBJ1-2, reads DAGVTQSPTHLIKTRGQQVTLRCSPISGHKSVSWYQQVLGQGPQFIFQYYEKEERGRGNFPDRFSARQFPNYSSELNVNALLLGDSALYLCASSSDLGLDNYGYTFGSGTRLTVV.